Each of the 14 T cell receptor beta chains below was sequenced from the same sample in a study of T cell responses to AZD1222 COVID-19 vaccine. TCRdb keeps only in-frame clones here, not all; method: immunoSEQ multiplex PCR. Among about 150,000 clones listed, about 90% were seen once. Material: peripheral blood, obtained 28 days after the second AZD1222 dose. The receptors shown here come from an adult who received the AZD1222 COVID-19 vaccine.

This rearrangement joins TRBV11-2 to TRBJ1-3, with D unclear. Germline assignment: CDR1 SGHAT and CDR2 FQNNGV. The CDR3 covers 13 residues. Trimming stripped 4 bases from V and 4 bases from J, with 8 bases between. The CDR3 is CASSSVGGNTIYF. CDR3 nucleotides: TGTGCCAGCAGCTCAGTCGGCGGAAACACCATATATTTT.

This chain joins TRBV9 and TRBJ2-1, with 9 bases aligning to TRBD2. Germline CDR1 and CDR2: SGDLS and YYNGEE. After removal of 7 bases from V and 9 bases from J, the junction contained 8 bases not matched to a gene. This CDR3 is 13 amino acids long. The CDR3 protein is CASGSGLAIEQFF. In DNA, the CDR3 is TGTGCCAGCGGTTCGGGACTAGCTATTGAGCAGTTCTTC.

CDR3 nucleotide sequence: TGTGCCAGCAGTTACTCGGGACGGGACTACGAGCAGTACTTC. It codes for CASSYSGRDYEQYF. This chain links TRBV6-2 or TRBV6-3 with TRBJ2-7; either TRBD1 or TRBD2 may fit D (5 bases each). Trimming removed 0 bases from V and 3 bases from J, with 9 bases in between. The CDR3 length is 14 residues. Germline V gene lookup returns CDR1 MNHEY and CDR2 SVGEGT.

This clone was detected only once. The CDR3 region is CASSLYSGKAGRTGELFF. The CDR3 nucleotides read TGTGCCAGCAGCTTATACTCAGGGAAGGCGGGACGCACCGGGGAGCTGTTTTTT. V gene TRBV7-3 combines with J gene TRBJ2-2, with D maybe TRBD2 (6 bases). Germline-derived CDR1 and CDR2 are SGHTA and FQGTGA. This CDR3 comprises 18 residues. The V end was cut by 2 bases, the J end by 4 bases, with 20 bases between.

This rearrangement joins TRBV28 to TRBJ2-7; 10 bases map to TRBD2. Trimming removed 6 bases from V and 4 bases from J; junction bases left unmatched: 6. Germline lookup yields CDR1 MDHEN and CDR2 SYDVKM. CDR3 length: 14 amino acids. The CDR3 DNA sequence: TGTGCCAGCAGGCTAGCGGGAGTGGGGTACGAGCAGTACTTC. Translation gives CASRLAGVGYEQYF.

This chain joins TRBV28 and TRBJ1-3; D gene uncertain. Per germline, CDR1 MDHEN and CDR2 SYDVKM. Trimming stripped 3 bases from V and 7 bases from J, with 4 bases between. The length of the CDR3 is 11 residues. The CDR3 reads CASSLGNTIYF. CDR3 nucleotides: TGTGCCAGCAGTTTGGGGAACACCATATATTTT.

V and J are TRBV5-1 and TRBJ2-4; D unresolved. V gave up 4 bases and J gave up 8 bases, with 13 bases separating them. Germline CDR1 SGHRS, CDR2 YFSETQ. This CDR3 comprises 13 residues. CDR3 protein: CASSIERWDIQYF. In DNA form, the CDR3 reads TGCGCCAGCAGCATAGAGAGGTGGGACATTCAGTACTTC.

This sequence joins TRBV28 and TRBJ1-1; 7 bases align to TRBD1. Germline V CDR1 and CDR2: MDHEN, SYDVKM. V dropped 5 bases and J dropped 7; count of bases not matched to a gene: 10. The CDR3 consists of 14 residues. The CDR3 coding sequence is TGTGCCAGCAGTGCCTTCACAGGGGAGGGTGAAGCTTTCTTT. Protein: CASSAFTGEGEAFF.

V gene TRBV5-6 combines with J gene TRBJ1-2, with TRBD1 as a possible D gene (5 bases). Between the trimmed V and J ends, which lost 4 bases and 3 bases, there was a span of 16 bases. This CDR3 contains 15 residues. Germline V gene data show CDR1 as SGHDT and CDR2 as YYEEEE. CDR3 sequence (DNA): TGTGCCAGCAGCCCGAACCGGGACGGGCACTATGGCTACACCTTC. As protein: CASSPNRDGHYGYTF.

The V gene is TRBV5-1, the J gene TRBJ1-1, with D possibly TRBD1 on 5 matching bases. Per germline, CDR1 SGHRS and CDR2 YFSETQ. The V end was cut by 8 bases, the J end by 4 bases, with 15 bases between. This CDR3 contains 13 residues. The CDR3 nucleotides are TGCGCCAGTGCGGGAGTAACAGGCACTGAAGCTTTCTTT. Its translation is CASAGVTGTEAFF.

This chain connects TRBV6-5 to TRBJ1-6; D is possibly TRBD1 (5 bases). The V end was cut by 6 bases, the J end by 7 bases, with 13 bases between. Germline V gives CDR1 MNHEY, CDR2 SVGAGI. This CDR3 has 14 residues. The CDR3 bases are TGTGCCAGCAGCGTCCAGGGAGCAAATTCACCCCTCCACTTT. Translation gives CASSVQGANSPLHF.

This clone occurred a few times. The chain combines TRBV18 with TRBJ1-1; 8 bases align to TRBD1. Trimming at V came to 4 bases and at J to 8 bases, leaving 12 bases not matched to a gene. Germline CDR1 is KGHSH and CDR2 is LQKENI. The CDR3 covers 15 residues. CDR3 in amino acids: CASSQTTGATGEAFF. In DNA, the CDR3 is TGTGCCAGCTCACAAACGACAGGGGCAACAGGGGAAGCTTTCTTT.

The chain is built from TRBV4-3 and TRBJ2-1; D might be TRBD2 (5 bases). CDR1 LGHNA and CDR2 YSLEER come from the germline V gene. This CDR3 has 17 residues. V dropped 0 bases and J dropped 1 base, with 13 bases sitting between them. CDR3 region: CASSQDVRAASYNEQFF. DNA of the CDR3: TGCGCCAGCAGCCAAGATGTGCGGGCTGCTTCCTACAATGAGCAGTTCTTC.

This chain joins TRBV24-1 and TRBJ2-1; TRBD2 matches 7 bases. Germline V gene lookup returns CDR1 KGHDR and CDR2 SFDVKD. V was pared by 2 bases and J by 3 bases, with 6 bases of the junction left unmatched. The CDR3 runs to 16 residues. The CDR3 bases are TGTGCCACCAGTGATTCCTCGGGACTACTCTACAATGAGCAGTTCTTC. Encoded protein: CATSDSSGLLYNEQFF.